Listed here are 21 T cell receptor beta chains from one sample, sequenced in a study of identical twins (dated by TCRdb to 2016 to 2017). The library was obtained by 5' RACE. Data came from an Illumina HiSeq 2000. In TCRdb, the public reads were trimmed at Q25 with fastp and aligned with MiXCR, with productive beta chains retained. Each CDR3 protein appears once, grouped with its most common genes and DNA. The sample has about 260,000 distinct CDR3 sequences on record, approximately 7% of them singletons. Approximately 3.7% of the sample rests with the top ten. The same sample was also studied in work on yellow fever vaccine responses in identical twins.

Sequencing was carried out using memory (CD45RO+) T cells sorted from blood. The cell subset or site label, read with the paper, signifies: CD45RO+ enriched T cells. Every receptor here comes from a woman younger than 30 in good health.

This clonotype appeared a few times. The J gene is TRBJ1-2, the V gene TRBV5-8; 10 bases are a match to TRBD1. With V trimmed by 4 bases and J by 3 bases, 0 bases remained unmatched. The CDR3 consists of 13 residues. Germline CDR1 SGHTS, CDR2 YDEGEE. CDR3 amino acids: CASSGQGDYGYTF. As DNA, the CDR3 is TGTGCCAGCAGCGGACAGGGGGACTATGGCTACACCTTC.

This clonotype was seen at least ten times. The chain links TRBV11-2 to TRBJ2-5, with D perhaps TRBD2 (6 bases). In germline, CDR1 is SGHAT, CDR2 FQNNGV. With 1 base removed from V and 1 base from J, the gap between germline ends came to 19 bases. This CDR3 comprises 18 residues. The CDR3 spells CASSLGGLPYRSQETQYF. Written as DNA, the CDR3 is TGTGCCAGCAGCTTAGGGGGACTTCCGTACAGATCCCAAGAGACCCAGTACTTC. Drawing the rest from reference TRBV11-2 and TRBJ2-5, the complete variable domain is EAGVAQSPRYKIIEKRQSVAFWCNPISGHATLYWYQQILGQGPKLLIQFQNNGVVDDSQLPKDRFSAERLKGVDSTLKIQPAKLEDSAVYLCASSLGGLPYRSQETQYFGPGTRLLVL.

To note about this clonotype: The CDR3 does not end in the conserved phenylalanine or tryptophan, so this is likely a read error. The rearrangement uses TRBV28 and TRBJ2-7; 12 bases line up with TRBD2. Germline loops: CDR1 MDHEN, CDR2 SYDVKM. This CDR3 has 15 amino acids. Trimming took 5 bases from V and 2 from J; bases not matched to a gene: 4. The CDR3 loop is CASSALAGGPYEQYL. In DNA, the CDR3 is TGTGCCAGCAGTGCACTAGCGGGAGGACCCTACGAGCAGTACTTA.

The chain carries TRBV20-1 and TRBJ2-1; 9 nucleotides line up with TRBD2. Germline CDR1 reads DFQATT; CDR2 reads SNEGSKA (reference sequence). CDR3 length: 13 amino acids. J was trimmed by 8 bases and V by 7 bases; bases with no gene match: 9. CDR3 in amino acids: CSEAGGPLDEQFF. In nucleotides, the CDR3 is TGCAGTGAGGCGGGAGGGCCGCTAGATGAGCAGTTCTTC.

This clonotype came up a few times. The chain uses TRBV2 and TRBJ2-7; D is unclear. Germline lookup yields CDR1 SNHLY and CDR2 FYNNEI. The CDR3 is made up of 12 amino acids. Deletions cut 3 bases from V and 6 bases from J, with 9 bases between. CDR3 protein: CASSDAAFEQYF. CDR3 nucleotide sequence: TGTGCCAGCAGTGACGCGGCGTTCGAGCAGTACTTC.

This clonotype was counted many times. A junction end diverges from the germline sequence, so it may reflect a read error. The chain carries TRBV29-1 and TRBJ2-1; either TRBD1 or TRBD2 may fit D (5 bases each). CDR1 SQVTM and CDR2 ANQGSEA come from the germline V gene. The CDR3 is 15 residues long. In nucleotides, the CDR3 is TGCAGCGTGGAAGAGGGTTTTGGGGACCTTAATGAGCAGTTCTTC. Its translation is CSVEEGFGDLNEQFF.

In its sample, this clonotype was seen a few times. This chain joins TRBV27 and TRBJ2-1, with 7 bases fitting TRBD2. The CDR3 contains 16 residues. The J segment lost 10 bases and the V segment lost 5 bases, leaving 17 bases of the junction unmatched. CDR1 MNHEY and CDR2 SMNVEV come from the germline V gene (reference sequence). CDR3 nucleotide sequence: TGTGCCAGCAGTCCCCAGGAATTAAGGATGCGGGGGGAGCAGTTCTTC. Residues: CASSPQELRMRGEQFF.

This clonotype was seen repeatedly, ten times or more. The chain has TRBV12-3 or TRBV12-4 and TRBJ2-5; TRBD1 might be the D (6 bases). V lost 3 bases and J lost 4, with 21 bases in between. This CDR3 spans 17 amino acids. In DNA, the CDR3 is TGTGCCAGCAGTTTTCCCCCAGGGGCAGGGGTTGGAGAGACCCAGTACTTC. It encodes CASSFPPGAGVGETQYF.

The table lists this clonotype with many counts. This chain links TRBV12-3 or TRBV12-4 with TRBJ2-3; D is unclear. The V gene lost 4 bases and the J gene lost 2 bases, with 10 bases spanning the gap. The CDR3 extends over 14 amino acids. The CDR3 reads CASSSWVLTDTQYF. The CDR3 DNA reads as TGTGCCAGCAGTTCTTGGGTCCTCACAGATACGCAGTATTTT.

This clonotype was seen many times. The chain has TRBV20-1 and TRBJ2-2; 7 bases match TRBD2. CDR3 length: 15 amino acids. Trimming at V came to 0 bases and at J to 7 bases, leaving 8 bases not matched to a gene. CDR1 DFQATT and CDR2 SNEGSKA come from the germline V gene (reference sequence). The CDR3 protein is CSARDSGSSGGELFF. The CDR3 bases are TGCAGTGCTAGAGATTCCGGTTCTAGCGGCGGGGAGCTGTTTTTT.

In the case of this clonotype: Its ends do not fully match the called genes, so a read error is possible. The CDR3 loop is CASSPGGQGPYF. In DNA, the CDR3 is TGTGCCAGCTCACCAGGTGGGCAGGGACCTTACTTC. The V call is TRBV18, the J call TRBJ2-1; D is perhaps TRBD1 or TRBD2 (5 bases each). The CDR3 is 12 amino acids. Germline V gene data show CDR1 as KGHSH and CDR2 as LQKENI.

This clonotype was seen a handful of times. The chain employs TRBV19 and TRBJ1-2, with D uncertain. V was trimmed by 3 bases and J by 0 bases, leaving 14 bases between them. The CDR3 is made up of 16 amino acids. Germline CDR1 LNHDA, CDR2 SQIVND (reference sequence). CDR3 DNA sequence: TGTGCCAGTAGTATCGTCCCAGGAGCTACTAACTATGGCTACACCTTC. Residues: CASSIVPGATNYGYTF.

The CDR3 nucleotides read TGTGCCAGCACTATCAACCCCCCGTCAGAGACCCAGTACTTC. Encoded protein: CASTINPPSETQYF. The chain carries TRBV7-9 and TRBJ2-5; D remains ambiguous. Germline CDR1 reads SEHNR; CDR2 reads FQNEAQ (reference sequence). The CDR3 runs to 14 residues. With 7 bases removed from V and 4 bases from J, the gap between germline ends came to 16 bases.

This clonotype was recorded many times. The J gene is TRBJ2-3, the V gene TRBV12-3 or TRBV12-4; D gene unclear. Between the trimmed V and J ends, which lost 7 bases and 0 bases, there was a span of 17 bases. This CDR3 is 16 amino acids long. CDR3 bases: TGTGCCAGCATTGTAGGGTTAGGTGGTAGCACAGATACGCAGTATTTT. Translating gives CASIVGLGGSTDTQYF.

This clonotype was counted between two and nine times. This sequence joins TRBV5-1 and TRBJ2-7, with TRBD2 as a possible D gene (6 bases). The germline V gene has CDR1 SGHRS and CDR2 YFSETQ. Trimming shortened V by 6 bases and J by 0 bases, and 25 bases separated the two germline ends. This CDR3 has 18 residues. The CDR3, as DNA: TGCGCCAGCACCACTCCTCCCGGGGGACTTGTAACCTCCTACGAGCAGTACGTC. Its translation: CASTTPPGGLVTSYEQYV.

This clonotype was seen ten or more times. This sequence joins TRBV12-3 or TRBV12-4 and TRBJ2-1; 9 nucleotides line up with TRBD1. V lost 3 bases, J lost 5 bases, and 8 bases stayed unmatched. There are 16 residues in the CDR3. CDR3 in DNA: TGTGCCAGCAGTTTGCCGGGACAGGGTCATCACAATGAGCAGTTCTTC. This translates into CASSLPGQGHHNEQFF.

This clonotype was recorded a few times. This chain connects TRBV7-9 to TRBJ2-1; 15 bases align to TRBD2. The CDR3 covers 15 residues. Trimming cost V 3 bases and J 9 bases; bases outside gene matches: 3. Germline CDR1 reads SEHNR; CDR2 reads FQNEAQ (reference sequence). The CDR3 is CASSLGTSGRSEQFF. The CDR3 bases are TGTGCCAGCAGCTTGGGGACTAGCGGGAGGAGTGAGCAGTTCTTC.

The chain is built from TRBV4-1 and TRBJ1-3; D remains ambiguous. This CDR3 comprises 15 residues. The germline V gene encodes CDR1 MGHRA and CDR2 YSYEKL. With 0 bases removed from V and 2 bases from J, the gap between germline ends came to 8 bases. The CDR3 sequence: CASSQDRKAGNTIYF. Here the CDR3 DNA reads TGCGCCAGCAGCCAAGACAGGAAGGCTGGAAACACCATATATTTT.

V gene TRBV4-1 combines with J gene TRBJ2-5, with 9 bases that match TRBD1. Germline V lookup: CDR1 MGHRA, CDR2 YSYEKL. The CDR3 is 15 residues long. Trimming at V came to 1 base and at J to 5 bases, leaving 5 bases not matched to a gene. The CDR3 nucleotides are TGCGCCAGCAGCCAAGGACAGGGGGGAGAGGAGACCCAGTACTTC. This translates into CASSQGQGGEETQYF.

The CDR3 is CASSEDRDHNEQFF. The CDR3 DNA reads TGTGCCAGCAGTGAGGACAGGGATCACAATGAGCAGTTCTTC. The rearrangement links TRBV25-1 to TRBJ2-1, with 8 bases identical to TRBD1. The CDR3 extends over 14 amino acids. From germline, CDR1 is MGHDK and CDR2 SYGVNS. Germline trimming cut 3 bases from V and 5 bases from J; bases unmatched to any gene: 3.

The genes are TRBV20-1 and TRBJ2-1, with 14 bases matching TRBD2. CDR1 and CDR2 from the germline V gene are DFQATT and SNEGSKA (reference sequence). Losses at the gene ends were 4 bases for V and 4 bases for J; bases not matched to a gene: 9. The CDR3 has 17 amino acids. CDR3: CSATGRLAGGPYNEQFF. In DNA, the CDR3 is TGCAGTGCTACCGGCCGACTAGCGGGGGGGCCGTACAATGAGCAGTTCTTC.